The 22 T cell receptor beta chains in this list originate from one sample, sequenced in a study of T cell responses to AZD1222 COVID-19 vaccine. The method was immunoSEQ multiplex PCR; TCRdb's version includes in-frame clones alone and lacks a portion of them. The sample yields roughly 140,000 clones, approximately 88% seen once. The specimen was peripheral blood, collected on day 0 of AZD1222 vaccination. The receptors were gathered from an adult in good health.

The chain carries TRBV7-9 and TRBJ2-7; D not resolved. The CDR3 is 16 residues long. Deletions cut 0 bases from V and 3 bases from J, with 15 bases between. Germline CDR1 and CDR2: SEHNR and FQNEAQ (reference sequence). As DNA, the CDR3 is TGTGCCAGCAGCTTAGCTGAGGTCGCTCAGGACTACGAGCAGTACTTC. Amino acids: CASSLAEVAQDYEQYF.

The sample holds one count of this clone. The chain uses TRBV6-6 and TRBJ2-5; D perhaps matches TRBD2 (5 bases). The germline V gene has CDR1 MNHNY and CDR2 SVGAGI (reference sequence). Trimming left V 3 bases short and J 4 bases short, with 12 bases between. This CDR3 comprises 14 residues. The CDR3 here is CASSYSFEGETQYF. The DNA of the CDR3 is TGTGCCAGCAGTTATTCTTTTGAGGGAGAGACCCAGTACTTC.

V and J are TRBV7-2 and TRBJ2-7, with 9 bases that match TRBD1. Germline assignment: CDR1 SGHTA and CDR2 FQGNSA. V lost 5 bases, J lost 5 bases, and 13 bases stayed unmatched. This CDR3 is built from 16 residues. CDR3 protein: CASSPDGTGRRNEQYF. CDR3 bases: TGTGCCAGCAGCCCCGACGGGACAGGGAGGAGAAACGAGCAGTACTTC.

The chain combines TRBV19 with TRBJ1-4; tentatively, D is TRBD1 (6 bases). V lost 4 bases and J 3 bases, leaving 12 bases between the germline ends. This CDR3 region has 15 residues. CDR1 and CDR2 from the germline V gene are LNHDA and SQIVND (reference sequence). CDR3 sequence: CASSTGEGANEKLFF. CDR3 bases: TGTGCCAGTAGTACAGGGGAGGGGGCTAATGAAAAACTGTTTTTT.

This chain uses TRBV10-3 with TRBJ2-1, with D perhaps TRBD2 (5 bases). Trimming shortened V by 2 bases and J by 5 bases, and 13 bases separated the two germline ends. CDR1 and CDR2 (germline): ENHRY, SYGVKD. This CDR3 region has 15 residues. DNA for the CDR3: TGTGCCATCAGTGAGCCGGGGAGACTCCACAATGAGCAGTTCTTC. Translated: CAISEPGRLHNEQFF.

CDR3: CASRQGAEKLFF. The CDR3 DNA reads TGTGCCAGCAGACAGGGGGCTGAAAAACTGTTTTTT. V is TRBV28 and J is TRBJ1-4, with 9 nucleotides matching TRBD1. The ends lost 6 bases at V and 7 bases at J; junction bases unmatched: 0. Germline-derived CDR1 and CDR2 are MDHEN and SYDVKM. The CDR3 runs to 12 residues. Full variable domain (rest looked up from reference TRBV28 and TRBJ1-4): DVKVTQSSRYLVKRTGEKVFLECVQDMDHENMFWYRQDPGLGLRLIYFSYDVKMKEKGDIPEGYSVSREKKERFSLILESASTNQTSMYLCASRQGAEKLFFGSGTQLSVL.

Notes on this clone: Other DNA sequences from this sample encode an identical CDR3 as well. The chain is built from TRBV19 and TRBJ2-7, with TRBD1 matching over 7 bases. Germline CDR1 LNHDA, CDR2 SQIVND (reference sequence). Trimming cost V 2 bases and J 0 bases; bases outside gene matches: 1. The CDR3 consists of 14 residues. In DNA, the CDR3 is TGTGCCAGTAGTATAAACAGGGGCTCCTACGAGCAGTACTTC. Translated: CASSINRGSYEQYF.

This chain connects TRBV7-9 to TRBJ2-3; weak D call: TRBD2 (6 bases). The CDR3 runs to 15 residues. V dropped 3 bases and J dropped 2 bases, with 12 bases sitting between them. Per the germline V gene, CDR1 is SEHNR and CDR2 is FQNEAQ (reference sequence). In nucleotides, the CDR3 is TGTGCCAGCAGCTTGGCGAGCGGGCACACAGATACGCAGTATTTT. This encodes CASSLASGHTDTQYF.

V and J are TRBV18 and TRBJ1-4; tentative D call: TRBD1 (6 bases). The CDR3 is made up of 16 amino acids. Deletions cut 3 bases from V and 3 bases from J, with 14 bases between. The germline gives CDR1 KGHSH, CDR2 LQKENI. This chain's CDR3 is CASSPATGYPNEKLFF. CDR3 nucleotides: TGTGCCAGCTCACCCGCGACAGGCTACCCTAATGAAAAACTGTTTTTT.

The rearrangement uses TRBV6-5 and TRBJ1-1; D is ambiguous. Per the germline V gene, CDR1 is MNHEY and CDR2 is SVGAGI. With 6 bases removed from V and 3 bases from J, the gap between germline ends came to 11 bases. This CDR3 has 13 residues. CDR3 sequence reads: CASSAGFDTEAFF. In DNA, the CDR3 is TGTGCCAGCAGCGCGGGCTTTGACACTGAAGCTTTCTTT.

The J gene is TRBJ1-2, the V gene TRBV6-2 or TRBV6-3, with TRBD1 matching 9 bases. The V gene end was trimmed by 5 bases and the J gene end by 6 bases; junction bases not matched to a gene: 16. The CDR3 runs to 17 residues. Germline V gene sequence: CDR1 MNHEY, CDR2 SVGEGT. CDR3 protein: CASSGPGQGALRDGYTF. The DNA of the CDR3 is TGTGCCAGCAGTGGCCCGGGACAGGGAGCCCTAAGGGATGGCTACACCTTC.

This clone occurred once. The chain employs TRBV4-3 and TRBJ1-1; the D gene is possibly TRBD1 (6 bases). The CDR3 spans 14 residues. V lost 3 bases to trimming and J lost 6 bases, with 14 bases between them. The germline CDR1 and CDR2 sequences are LGHNA and YSLEER. This CDR3 reads CASSHPDGGSEAFF. CDR3 nucleotides: TGCGCCAGCAGCCACCCCGACGGGGGCTCTGAAGCTTTCTTT.

In nucleotides, the CDR3 is TGTGCCAGCAGCTCGGGACCACCTACAATGGAGCAGTTCTTC. As protein: CASSSGPPTMEQFF. The chain recombines TRBV5-8 with TRBJ2-1, with D perhaps being TRBD1 or TRBD2 (5 bases each). The V and J ends lost 3 bases and 10 bases respectively, with 17 bases between them. The CDR3 loop spans 14 amino acids. From germline, CDR1 is SGHTS and CDR2 YDEGEE.

The table lists this clone with a count of one. This chain joins TRBV9 and TRBJ1-2; D perhaps matches TRBD1 (6 bases). Germline assignment: CDR1 SGDLS and CDR2 YYNGEE. The CDR3 loop spans 12 amino acids. The V and J ends lost 3 bases and 8 bases respectively, with 11 bases between them. The CDR3 DNA reads as TGTGCCAGCAGCGACAGGGTCGAGGGCTACACCTTC. Protein: CASSDRVEGYTF.

This chain uses TRBV11-1 with TRBJ2-3; TRBD2 matches 10 bases. With V trimmed by 4 bases and J by 3 bases, 4 bases remained unmatched. The CDR3 is made up of 15 amino acids. Germline loops: CDR1 SGHAT, CDR2 FQDESV (reference sequence). The chain's CDR3 is CASSSLAGKTDTQYF. In DNA form, the CDR3 reads TGTGCCAGCAGCTCACTAGCGGGAAAAACAGATACGCAGTATTTT.

The chain carries TRBV7-2 and TRBJ1-3; 7 nucleotides align to TRBD1. The V gene end was trimmed by 5 bases and the J gene end by 0 bases; junction bases not matched to a gene: 13. The CDR3 has 18 residues. Germline CDR1 reads SGHTA; CDR2 reads FQGNSA. The CDR3: CASSPFGGGQLSGNTIYF. The CDR3 DNA is TGTGCCAGCAGCCCTTTCGGTGGGGGACAGCTCTCTGGAAACACCATATATTTT.

The gene calls are TRBV29-1 and TRBJ2-3; unclear D gene. The germline V gene has CDR1 SQVTM and CDR2 ANQGSEA. The CDR3 runs 12 residues. The V gene lost 4 bases and the J gene lost 2 bases, with 7 bases spanning the gap. The CDR3 coding sequence is TGCAGCGTTGCTCGGAACACAGATACGCAGTATTTT. It translates to CSVARNTDTQYF.

J is TRBJ2-1 and V is TRBV5-6; TRBD1 agrees at 11 bases. CDR1 is SGHDT and CDR2 is YYEEEE in the germline V gene. J gave up 7 bases and V 4 bases, and 10 bases lay outside the gene matches. The CDR3 is 16 residues long. The CDR3 is CASSGAGTGGLNEQFF. The CDR3 DNA reads as TGTGCCAGCAGCGGGGCCGGGACAGGGGGTTTGAATGAGCAGTTCTTC.

The rearrangement joins TRBV11-2 to TRBJ2-2, with 12 bases identical to TRBD2. After removal of 9 bases from V and 2 bases from J, the junction contained 10 bases not matched to a gene. Germline V CDR1 and CDR2: SGHAT, FQNNGV. There are 17 residues in the CDR3. CDR3 coding DNA: TGTGCCAGTAATCCTAGCGGGAGGGCCCAAAACACCGGGGAGCTGTTTTTT. Protein product: CASNPSGRAQNTGELFF.

The DNA of the CDR3 is TGTGCCAGTAGTGGTAGACCGGGACTATTGGCCAATGAGCAGTTCTTC. Its translation: CASSGRPGLLANEQFF. This rearrangement joins TRBV19 to TRBJ2-1; 7 bases fit TRBD2. The germline gives CDR1 LNHDA, CDR2 SQIVND (reference sequence). The CDR3 has 16 residues. With 5 bases clipped from V and 6 bases from J, the junction kept 13 bases outside the gene matches.

CDR3 DNA sequence: TGTGCCAGCAGCCCTACTAGCGGGAGACCCTCCTACAATGAGCAGTTCTTC. It specifies CASSPTSGRPSYNEQFF. The V call is TRBV7-2, the J call TRBJ2-1, with 11 bases aligning to TRBD2. Germline CDR1 and CDR2: SGHTA and FQGNSA. This CDR3 is built from 17 residues. J lost 0 bases, V lost 5 bases, and 6 bases had no gene match. Based on the CDR3 plus reference TRBV7-2 and TRBJ2-1, the full variable domain is GAGVSQSPSNKVTEKGKDVELRCDPISGHTALYWYRQSLGQGLEFLIYFQGNSAPDKSGLPSDRFSAERTGGSVSTLTIQRTQQEDSAVYLCASSPTSGRPSYNEQFFGPGTRLTVL.

The chain has TRBV28 and TRBJ1-1; D may be TRBD1 (5 bases). The CDR3 runs 16 residues. From germline, CDR1 is MDHEN and CDR2 SYDVKM. V lost 6 bases to trimming and J lost 2 bases, with 19 bases between them. The CDR3 spells CASSVNVLGGNTEAFF. As DNA, the CDR3 is TGTGCCAGCAGCGTAAACGTTTTGGGGGGAAACACTGAAGCTTTCTTT.